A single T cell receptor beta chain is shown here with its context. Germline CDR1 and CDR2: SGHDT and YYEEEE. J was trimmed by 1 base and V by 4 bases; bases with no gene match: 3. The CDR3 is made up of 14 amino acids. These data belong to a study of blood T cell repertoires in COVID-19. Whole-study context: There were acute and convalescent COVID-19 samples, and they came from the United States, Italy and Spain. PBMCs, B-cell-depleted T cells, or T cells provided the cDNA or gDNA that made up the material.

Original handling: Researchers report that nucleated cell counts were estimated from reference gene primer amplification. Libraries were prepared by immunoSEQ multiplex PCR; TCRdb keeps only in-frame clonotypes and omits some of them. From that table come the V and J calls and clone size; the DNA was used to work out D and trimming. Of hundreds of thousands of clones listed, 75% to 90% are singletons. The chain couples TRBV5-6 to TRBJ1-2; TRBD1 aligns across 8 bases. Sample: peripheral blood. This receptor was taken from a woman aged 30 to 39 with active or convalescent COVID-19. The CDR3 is CASSPDRVNYGYTF. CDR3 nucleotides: TGTGCCAGCAGCCCGGACAGGGTTAACTATGGCTACACCTTC.